This T cell receptor beta chain was documented in a study of identical twins. Every donor was a healthy Caucasian. In TCRdb, the 5' RACE reads were re-called with MiXCR into one record per CDR3 protein. Of some 560,000 distinct CDR3 sequences in the sample, 9.5% to 10% are singletons; the top ten hold around 3.1%. On this clonotype: Its antigen is unknown.

General study findings and limits: Without tracking the same donors, conclusions rested on cross-sectional statistical analysis.

The same data also contributed to another study, on yellow fever vaccine responses in identical twins.

The sequencing input was PBMCs. The sequence was collected from a woman younger than 30 in good health.

For the CDR3, the DNA is TGTGCCACCAGTGAACCCGGGACAGGGGGCCGCTACACCTTC. Protein product: CATSEPGTGGRYTF. J is TRBJ1-2 and V is TRBV24-1, with 12 bases identical to TRBD1. The V gene's germline CDR1 is KGHDR and CDR2 SFDVKD. Trimming cost V 4 bases and J 9 bases; bases outside gene matches: 5. The CDR3 sequence is 14 residues long.